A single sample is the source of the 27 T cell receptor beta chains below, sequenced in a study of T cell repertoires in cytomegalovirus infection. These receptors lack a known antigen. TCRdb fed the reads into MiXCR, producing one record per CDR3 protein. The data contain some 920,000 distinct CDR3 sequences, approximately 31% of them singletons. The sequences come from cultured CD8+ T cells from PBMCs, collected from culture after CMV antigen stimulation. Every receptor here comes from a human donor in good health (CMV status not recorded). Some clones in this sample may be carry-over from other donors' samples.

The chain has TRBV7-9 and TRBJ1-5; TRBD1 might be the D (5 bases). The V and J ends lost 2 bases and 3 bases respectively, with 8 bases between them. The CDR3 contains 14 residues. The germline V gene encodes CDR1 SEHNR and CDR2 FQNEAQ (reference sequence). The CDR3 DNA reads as TGTGCCAGCAGCTTATCCGGGACCAATCAGCCCCAGCATTTT. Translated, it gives CASSLSGTNQPQHF. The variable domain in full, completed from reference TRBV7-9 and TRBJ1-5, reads DTGVSQNPRHKITKRGQNVTFRCDPISEHNRLYWYRQTLGQGPEFLTYFQNEAQLEKSRLLSDRFSAERPKGSFSTLEIQRTEQGDSAMYLCASSLSGTNQPQHFGDGTRLSIL.

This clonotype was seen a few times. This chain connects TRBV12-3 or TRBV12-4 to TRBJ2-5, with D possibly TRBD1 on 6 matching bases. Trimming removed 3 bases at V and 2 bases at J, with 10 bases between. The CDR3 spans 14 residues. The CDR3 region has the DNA TGTGCCAGCAGTTTTCCGAGGGGGCAAGAGACCCAGTACTTC. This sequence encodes CASSFPRGQETQYF.

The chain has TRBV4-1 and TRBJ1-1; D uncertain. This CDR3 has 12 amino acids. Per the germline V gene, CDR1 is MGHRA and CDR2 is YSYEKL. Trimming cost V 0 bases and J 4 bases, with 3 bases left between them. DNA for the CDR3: TGCGCCAGCAGCCAAGATACCACTGAAGCTTTCTTT. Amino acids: CASSQDTTEAFF.

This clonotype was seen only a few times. CDR3 in amino acids: CASDGLTGYQETQYF. CDR3 coding DNA: TGTGCCAGCGATGGGCTTACAGGCTACCAAGAGACCCAGTACTTC. This chain uses TRBV25-1 with TRBJ2-5; a possible D gene is TRBD1 (5 bases). The length of the CDR3 is 15 residues. Trimming left V 8 bases short and J 0 bases short, with 16 bases between. Germline V lookup: CDR1 MGHDK, CDR2 SYGVNS. Together with reference TRBV25-1 and TRBJ2-5, the CDR3 gives the full variable domain: EADIYQTPRYLVIGTGKKITLECSQTMGHDKMYWYQQDPGMELHLIHYSYGVNSTEKGDLSSESTVSRIRTEHFPLTLESARPSHTSQYLCASDGLTGYQETQYFGPGTRLLVL.

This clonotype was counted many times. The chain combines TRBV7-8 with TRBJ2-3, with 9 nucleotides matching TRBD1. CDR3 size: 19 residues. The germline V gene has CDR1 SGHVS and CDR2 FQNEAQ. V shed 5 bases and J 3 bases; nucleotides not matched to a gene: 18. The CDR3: CASSRESGTGLEGTDTQYF. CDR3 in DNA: TGTGCCAGCAGCCGGGAATCCGGGACAGGGCTTGAAGGAACAGATACGCAGTATTTT.

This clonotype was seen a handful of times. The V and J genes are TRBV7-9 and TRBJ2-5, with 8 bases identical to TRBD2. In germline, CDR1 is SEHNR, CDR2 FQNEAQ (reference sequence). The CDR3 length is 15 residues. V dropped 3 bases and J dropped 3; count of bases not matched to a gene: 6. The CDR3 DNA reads TGTGCCAGCAGCTTCACTGCGGGGGGCAAAGAGACCCAGTACTTC. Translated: CASSFTAGGKETQYF. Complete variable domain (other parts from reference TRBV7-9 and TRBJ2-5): DTGVSQNPRHKITKRGQNVTFRCDPISEHNRLYWYRQTLGQGPEFLTYFQNEAQLEKSRLLSDRFSAERPKGSFSTLEIQRTEQGDSAMYLCASSFTAGGKETQYFGPGTRLLVL.

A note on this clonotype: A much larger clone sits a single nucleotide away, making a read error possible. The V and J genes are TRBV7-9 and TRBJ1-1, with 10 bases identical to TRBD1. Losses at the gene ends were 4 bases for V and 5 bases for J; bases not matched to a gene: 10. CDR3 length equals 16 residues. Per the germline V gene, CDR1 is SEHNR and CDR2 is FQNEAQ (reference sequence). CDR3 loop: CASSSPGQGWSTEAFF. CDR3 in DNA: TGTGCCAGCAGCTCGCCGGGACAGGGGTGGTCGACTGAAGCTTTCTTT.

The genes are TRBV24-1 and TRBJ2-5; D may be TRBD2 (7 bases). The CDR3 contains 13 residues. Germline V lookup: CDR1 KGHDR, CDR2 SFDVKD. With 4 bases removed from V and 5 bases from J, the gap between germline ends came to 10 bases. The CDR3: CATSDTGGETQYF. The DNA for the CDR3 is TGTGCCACCAGTGACACGGGGGGCGAGACCCAGTACTTC.

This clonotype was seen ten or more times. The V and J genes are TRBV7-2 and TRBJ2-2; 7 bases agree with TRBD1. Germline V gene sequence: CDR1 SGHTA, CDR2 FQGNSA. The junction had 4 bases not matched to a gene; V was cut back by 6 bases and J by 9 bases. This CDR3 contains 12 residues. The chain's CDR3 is CASSSDRRELFF. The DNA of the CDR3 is TGTGCCAGCAGTTCGGACAGGCGGGAGCTGTTTTTT.

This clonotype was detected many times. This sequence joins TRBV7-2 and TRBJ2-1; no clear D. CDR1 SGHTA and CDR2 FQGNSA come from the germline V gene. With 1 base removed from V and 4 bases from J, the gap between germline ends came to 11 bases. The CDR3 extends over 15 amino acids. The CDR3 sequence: CASSLVSDFYNEQFF. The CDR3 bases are TGTGCCAGCAGCTTAGTAAGTGATTTTTACAATGAGCAGTTCTTC.

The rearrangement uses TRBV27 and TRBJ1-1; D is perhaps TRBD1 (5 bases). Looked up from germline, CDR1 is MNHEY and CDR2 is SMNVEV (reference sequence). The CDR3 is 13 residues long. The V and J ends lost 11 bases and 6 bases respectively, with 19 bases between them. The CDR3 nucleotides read TGTGCCTCCGCCCGGGGGGACGGCCCTGAAGCTTTCTTT. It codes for CASARGDGPEAFF.

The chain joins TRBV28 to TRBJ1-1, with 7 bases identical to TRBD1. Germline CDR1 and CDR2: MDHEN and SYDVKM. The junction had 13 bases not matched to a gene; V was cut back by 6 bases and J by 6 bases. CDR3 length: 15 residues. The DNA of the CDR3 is TGTGCCAGCAGCCTACAGGGGCGAGGGGGCCCTGAAGCTTTCTTT. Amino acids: CASSLQGRGGPEAFF.

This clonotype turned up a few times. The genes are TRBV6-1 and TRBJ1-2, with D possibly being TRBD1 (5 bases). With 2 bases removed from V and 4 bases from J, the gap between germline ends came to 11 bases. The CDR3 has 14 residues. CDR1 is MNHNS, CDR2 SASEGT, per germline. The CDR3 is CASSEIEGPYGYTF. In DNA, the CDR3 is TGTGCCAGCAGTGAAATAGAGGGACCCTATGGCTACACCTTC.

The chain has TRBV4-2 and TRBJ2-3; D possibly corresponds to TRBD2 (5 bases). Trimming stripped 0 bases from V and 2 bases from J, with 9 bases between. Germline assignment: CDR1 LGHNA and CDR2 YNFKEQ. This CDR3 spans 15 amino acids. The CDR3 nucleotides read TGTGCCAGCAGCCAAGATAAGAGGGTCACAGATACGCAGTATTTT. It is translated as CASSQDKRVTDTQYF.

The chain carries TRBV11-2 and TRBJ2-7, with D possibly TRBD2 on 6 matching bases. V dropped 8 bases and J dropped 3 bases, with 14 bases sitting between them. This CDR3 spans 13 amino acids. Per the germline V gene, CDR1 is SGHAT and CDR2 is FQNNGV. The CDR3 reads CASAGGSSYEQYF. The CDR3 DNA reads TGTGCCAGCGCTGGGGGGAGCAGCTACGAGCAGTACTTC.

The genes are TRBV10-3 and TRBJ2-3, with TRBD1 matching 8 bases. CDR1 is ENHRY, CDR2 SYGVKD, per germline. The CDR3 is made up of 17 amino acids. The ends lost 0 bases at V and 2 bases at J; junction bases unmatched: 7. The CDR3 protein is CAISESVPQGATDTQYF. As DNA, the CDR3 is TGTGCCATCAGTGAGTCGGTCCCCCAGGGGGCCACAGATACGCAGTATTTT.

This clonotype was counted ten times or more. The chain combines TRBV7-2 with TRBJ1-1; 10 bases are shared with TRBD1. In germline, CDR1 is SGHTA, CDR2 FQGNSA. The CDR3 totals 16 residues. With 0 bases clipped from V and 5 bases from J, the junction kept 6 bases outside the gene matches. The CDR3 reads CASSLARQGAYTEAFF. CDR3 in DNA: TGTGCCAGCAGCTTAGCTAGACAGGGGGCGTATACTGAAGCTTTCTTT.

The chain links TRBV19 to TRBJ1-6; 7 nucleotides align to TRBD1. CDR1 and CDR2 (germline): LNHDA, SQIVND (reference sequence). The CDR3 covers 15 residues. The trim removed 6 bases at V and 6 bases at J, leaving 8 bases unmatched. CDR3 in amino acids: CASSPTGFSNSPLHF. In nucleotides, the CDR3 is TGTGCCAGTAGCCCGACAGGGTTTTCTAATTCACCCCTCCACTTT.

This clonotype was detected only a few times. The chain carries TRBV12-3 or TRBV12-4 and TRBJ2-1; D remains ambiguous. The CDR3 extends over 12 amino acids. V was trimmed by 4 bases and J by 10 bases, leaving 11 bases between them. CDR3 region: CASSSYGPEQFF. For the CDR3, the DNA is TGTGCCAGCAGTTCCTACGGGCCCGAGCAGTTCTTC.

CDR3 DNA: TGTGCCAGCAGTTTAATTTCGAGCGATGGCTACACCTTC. Translating it yields CASSLISSDGYTF. The rearrangement links TRBV28 to TRBJ1-2; D unresolved. V was clipped by 2 bases and J by 6 bases, with 10 bases between them. The CDR3 spans 13 residues. The germline V gene has CDR1 MDHEN and CDR2 SYDVKM.

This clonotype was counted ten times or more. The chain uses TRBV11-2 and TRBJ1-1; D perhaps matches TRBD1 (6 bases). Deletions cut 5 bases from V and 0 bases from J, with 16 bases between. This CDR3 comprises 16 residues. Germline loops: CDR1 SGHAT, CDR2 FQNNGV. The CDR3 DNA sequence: TGTGCCAGCAGCCCATGGACAGATACTATGAACACTGAAGCTTTCTTT. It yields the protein CASSPWTDTMNTEAFF.

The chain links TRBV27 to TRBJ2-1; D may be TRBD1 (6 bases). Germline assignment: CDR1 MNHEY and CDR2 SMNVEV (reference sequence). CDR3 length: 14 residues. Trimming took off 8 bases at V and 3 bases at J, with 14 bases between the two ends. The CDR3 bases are TGTGCCAGCGCCACAGGGAACGGCTACAATGAGCAGTTCTTC. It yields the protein CASATGNGYNEQFF.

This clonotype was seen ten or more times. CDR3: CASLDRGLKTQYF. DNA of the CDR3: TGTGCCAGTCTGGACAGGGGGCTAAAGACCCAGTACTTC. This rearrangement joins TRBV12-3 or TRBV12-4 to TRBJ2-5; 11 bases agree with TRBD1. Trimming at V came to 9 bases and at J to 6 bases, leaving 6 bases not matched to a gene. The CDR3 is made up of 13 amino acids.

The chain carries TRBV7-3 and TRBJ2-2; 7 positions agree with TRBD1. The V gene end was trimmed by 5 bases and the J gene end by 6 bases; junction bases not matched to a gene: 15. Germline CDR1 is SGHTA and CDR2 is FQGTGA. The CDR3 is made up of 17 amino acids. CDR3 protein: CASSQRTGQVRSGELFF. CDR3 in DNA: TGTGCCAGCAGCCAGAGGACTGGACAGGTCAGGTCCGGGGAGCTGTTTTTT.

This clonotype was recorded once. CDR3 residues: CASSRDRGIDSPLHF. In nucleotides, the CDR3 is TGTGCCAGTAGTAGGGACAGGGGAATCGATTCACCCCTCCACTTT. The gene calls are TRBV19 and TRBJ1-6; TRBD1 agrees at 10 bases. The CDR3 covers 15 residues. With V trimmed by 4 bases and J by 8 bases, 5 bases remained unmatched. Germline V gives CDR1 LNHDA, CDR2 SQIVND (reference sequence).

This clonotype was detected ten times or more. CDR3 DNA: TGTGCCAGCAGTGCAGGGGGTACCTACAATGAGCAGTTCTTC. Its translation is CASSAGGTYNEQFF. The rearrangement joins TRBV27 to TRBJ2-1; 7 nucleotides agree with TRBD1. The germline gives CDR1 MNHEY, CDR2 SMNVEV (reference sequence). The CDR3 covers 14 residues. J lost 2 bases, V lost 5 bases, and 3 bases had no gene match.

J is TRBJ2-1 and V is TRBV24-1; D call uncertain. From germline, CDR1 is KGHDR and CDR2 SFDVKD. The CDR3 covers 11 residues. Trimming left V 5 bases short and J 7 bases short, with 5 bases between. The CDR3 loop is CATSVENEQFF. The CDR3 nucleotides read TGTGCCACCAGTGTAGAGAATGAGCAGTTCTTC.